This entry lists 8 T cell receptor beta chains sequenced from one sample in a study of blood T cell repertoires in COVID-19. Data came from immunoSEQ multiplex PCR; TCRdb stores just in-frame clones and leaves some out. The top ten clones hold 1.5% to 1.8% of a sample with roughly 380,000 clones, about 88% of them seen once. What was sequenced was peripheral blood. These receptor sequences come from a woman in her forties with COVID-19, enrolled during active disease.

V is TRBV5-1 and J is TRBJ1-2, with D possibly being TRBD1 (5 bases). Trimming pared 4 bases from V and 4 bases from J, leaving 35 bases between. This CDR3 contains 21 residues. CDR1 and CDR2 (germline): SGHRS, YFSETQ. CDR3 in amino acids: CASSHNAIQKAGRDVFYGYTF. The CDR3 coding sequence is TGCGCCAGCAGCCACAATGCAATACAAAAGGCGGGGCGCGATGTGTTCTATGGCTACACCTTC.

DNA of the CDR3: TGTGCCATCAGTGAGTCGCGGGGGCTCAATAGCAATCAGCCCCAGCATTTT. Translation gives CAISESRGLNSNQPQHF. This chain uses TRBV10-3 with TRBJ1-5; weak D call: TRBD1 (6 bases). CDR1 is ENHRY and CDR2 is SYGVKD in the germline V gene. The CDR3 has 17 amino acids. With 0 bases removed from V and 0 bases from J, the gap between germline ends came to 12 bases.

The table lists this clone with a few counts. This chain links TRBV28 with TRBJ1-5; TRBD1 is a possible D gene (6 bases). In germline, CDR1 is MDHEN, CDR2 SYDVKM. V was cut by 5 bases and J by 3 bases, with 17 bases left in between. CDR3 length: 16 amino acids. As DNA, the CDR3 is TGTGCCAGCAGTACAGGGTTTGGGACGTTCAATCAGCCCCAGCATTTT. This sequence encodes CASSTGFGTFNQPQHF.

This rearrangement joins TRBV10-3 to TRBJ1-5, with 10 bases that match TRBD1. The length of the CDR3 is 15 residues. Germline CDR1 and CDR2: ENHRY and SYGVKD. J gave up 5 bases and V 4 bases, and 5 bases lay outside the gene matches. CDR3 sequence (DNA): TGTGCCATCAGTGGGGGACAGGGGACGGATCAGCCCCAGCATTTT. Translated: CAISGGQGTDQPQHF.

The sample holds one count of this clone. The chain has TRBV28 and TRBJ1-5, with D maybe TRBD1 (5 bases). This CDR3 has 14 residues. Per germline, CDR1 MDHEN and CDR2 SYDVKM. V was shortened by 6 bases and J by 0 bases, with 9 bases between the two germline ends. The CDR3 sequence: CASRRQFSNQPQHF. CDR3 DNA: TGTGCCAGCAGAAGACAGTTTAGCAATCAGCCCCAGCATTTT.

Worth noting for this clone: The same CDR3 arises from other DNA sequences in this sample as well. The rearrangement uses TRBV7-9 and TRBJ1-3, with D unresolved. The germline V gene encodes CDR1 SEHNR and CDR2 FQNEAQ (reference sequence). The CDR3 runs 14 residues. V gave up 1 base and J gave up 8 bases, with 12 bases separating them. The CDR3 DNA is TGTGCCAGCAGCTTAGGGGGTAGCGGTGACACCATATATTTT. Residues: CASSLGGSGDTIYF.

The chain joins TRBV25-1 to TRBJ1-1; a weak D match, TRBD1 (5 bases). Germline lookup yields CDR1 MGHDK and CDR2 SYGVNS. Trimming left V 5 bases short and J 4 bases short, with 14 bases between. The CDR3 runs to 14 residues. Here the CDR3 DNA reads TGTGCCAGCAGTCCTGGACACGTGTTCACTGAAGCTTTCTTT. Amino acids: CASSPGHVFTEAFF.

The chain employs TRBV7-3 and TRBJ2-1, with D perhaps matching TRBD1 (6 bases). Germline V CDR1 and CDR2: SGHTA, FQGTGA. The CDR3 length is 16 residues. V lost 5 bases to trimming and J lost 7 bases, with 21 bases between them. The CDR3 nucleotides read TGTGCCAGCAGCCCGGCACAGGGTAGGCTTAAGAATGAGCAGTTCTTC. It codes for CASSPAQGRLKNEQFF.